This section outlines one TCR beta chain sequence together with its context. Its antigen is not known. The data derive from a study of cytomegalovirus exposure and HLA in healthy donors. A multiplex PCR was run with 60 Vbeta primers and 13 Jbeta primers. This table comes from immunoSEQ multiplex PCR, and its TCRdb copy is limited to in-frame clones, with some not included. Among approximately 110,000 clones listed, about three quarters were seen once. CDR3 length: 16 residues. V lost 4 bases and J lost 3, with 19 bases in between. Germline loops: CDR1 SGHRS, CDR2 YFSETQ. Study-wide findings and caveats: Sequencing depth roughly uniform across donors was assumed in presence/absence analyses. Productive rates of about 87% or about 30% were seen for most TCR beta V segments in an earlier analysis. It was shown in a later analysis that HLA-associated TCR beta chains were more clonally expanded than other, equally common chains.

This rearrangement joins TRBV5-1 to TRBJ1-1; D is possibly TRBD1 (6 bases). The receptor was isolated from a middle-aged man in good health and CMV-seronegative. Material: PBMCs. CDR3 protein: CASSPGDILVDTEAFF. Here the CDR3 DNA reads TGCGCCAGCAGCCCAGGGGATATCCTCGTGGACACTGAAGCTTTCTTT.